A single T cell receptor beta chain is shown here with its context. Antigen: not known. Between the trimmed V and J ends, which lost 5 bases and 2 bases, there was a span of 10 bases. The CDR3 has 13 residues. Germline lookup yields CDR1 MNHEY and CDR2 SMNVEV (reference sequence). Preparation of TCR beta libraries was done by quantitative 5'-RACE with molecular barcodes. MiXCR was run by TCRdb on the 5' RACE reads, yielding one entry per CDR3 protein. The table includes 500,000 or so distinct CDR3 sequences, approximately 5% detected once. This sample was included in a study of CD8 T cells in ankylosing spondylitis. Study outcomes and limitations: Certain motif variants had earlier appeared in reactive arthritis synovial fluid and blood. Roughly eight highly homologous variants made up a TCR beta motif that seemed to typify ankylosing spondylitis blood. Matched ankylosing spondylitis synovial fluid reportedly contained a significantly enriched population of disease-linked clones.

The TCR was taken from a male donor with ankylosing spondylitis. The chain is built from TRBV27 and TRBJ2-7; TRBD1 might be the D (6 bases). Sequenced: blood, either unsorted or a sorted T cell fraction (not recorded which). CDR3 region: CASSQQGTYEQYF. The DNA for the CDR3 is TGTGCCAGCAGTCAACAGGGTACCTACGAGCAGTACTTC.